The 12 T cell receptor beta chains presented below share a single source sample, sequenced in a study of T cell responses to AZD1222 COVID-19 vaccine. The protocol was immunoSEQ multiplex PCR, while the TCRdb copy is restricted to in-frame clones and leaves out a portion. The sample shows around 180,000 clones, about 87% of them seen only once. Material: peripheral blood, obtained on day 0 of MenACWY control vaccination. The receptors stem from an adult in good health.

This clone has only a few counts. The chain links TRBV19 to TRBJ2-7; 9 bases line up with TRBD1. This CDR3 is built from 15 residues. Germline lookup yields CDR1 LNHDA and CDR2 SQIVND (reference sequence). With V trimmed by 4 bases and J by 0 bases, 4 bases remained unmatched. The CDR3: CASSTEGQGSYEQYF. The CDR3 coding sequence is TGTGCCAGTAGTACTGAGGGACAGGGCTCCTACGAGCAGTACTTC.

The chain couples TRBV19 to TRBJ2-7; TRBD1 agrees at 8 bases. The CDR3 is 14 amino acids. The V gene end was trimmed by 3 bases and the J gene end by 3 bases; junction bases not matched to a gene: 4. Per germline, CDR1 LNHDA and CDR2 SQIVND (reference sequence). CDR3 in amino acids: CASSMRQGNYEQYF. CDR3 nucleotide sequence: TGTGCCAGTAGTATGCGACAGGGGAACTACGAGCAGTACTTC.

This chain's CDR3 is CASAGDRGFATNEKLFF. The DNA for the CDR3 is TGTGCCAGCGCCGGGGACAGGGGATTTGCAACTAATGAAAAACTGTTTTTT. The chain combines TRBV19 with TRBJ1-4, with 10 bases identical to TRBD1. In germline, CDR1 is LNHDA, CDR2 SQIVND (reference sequence). V shed 9 bases and J 0 bases; nucleotides not matched to a gene: 10. The CDR3 sequence is 17 residues long.

The V call is TRBV3-1 (or the pseudogene TRBV3-2), the J call TRBJ2-7, with 7 bases fitting TRBD1. Unmatched junction bases numbered 7, after V lost 1 base and J lost 4 bases. CDR3 length equals 15 residues. Germline lookup yields CDR1 LGHDT and CDR2 YNNKEL (reference sequence). The CDR3 protein is CASSQAGGKGYEQYF. The CDR3 region has the DNA TGTGCCAGCAGCCAAGCAGGGGGAAAGGGATACGAGCAGTACTTC.

This chain uses TRBV7-9 with TRBJ1-1; 9 bases match TRBD1. The CDR3 has 14 residues. V was clipped by 2 bases and J by 11 bases; unmatched bases: 9. Germline V gene data show CDR1 as SEHNR and CDR2 as FQNEAQ (reference sequence). Here the CDR3 reads CASSLSIPDRGAFF. The CDR3 DNA follows: TGTGCCAGCAGCTTAAGTATCCCCGACAGGGGGGCTTTCTTT.

For this clone: The sample holds other DNA sequences that translate to the same CDR3. This chain uses TRBV30 with TRBJ1-5, with no clear D. Germline lookup yields CDR1 GTSNPN and CDR2 SVGIG (reference sequence). CDR3 length equals 13 residues. V lost 0 bases and J lost 2, with 5 bases in between. CDR3 nucleotide sequence: TGTGCCTGGAGTGTTGGGGGCAATCAGCCCCAGCATTTT. Protein sequence: CAWSVGGNQPQHF.

The rearrangement links TRBV7-8 to TRBJ2-3, with 11 bases that match TRBD1. The junction had 11 bases not matched to a gene; V was cut back by 5 bases and J by 4 bases. Germline V gene data show CDR1 as SGHVS and CDR2 as FQNEAQ. CDR3 size: 17 residues. The CDR3 DNA sequence: TGTGCCAGCAGCCCAAAAGGGACAGGGGGTAATCCAGATACGCAGTATTTT. It specifies CASSPKGTGGNPDTQYF.

The chain joins TRBV18 to TRBJ2-5, with D possibly matching TRBD1 (6 bases). Germline V gives CDR1 KGHSH, CDR2 LQKENI. V shed 2 bases and J shed 5 bases, with 9 bases lying between them. The CDR3 is made up of 13 amino acids. The CDR3 protein is CASSPMGAETQYF. CDR3 DNA sequence: TGTGCCAGCTCACCAATGGGGGCTGAGACCCAGTACTTC.

The chain employs TRBV7-3 and TRBJ1-1; no clear D gene. The CDR3 length is 14 residues. CDR1 SGHTA and CDR2 FQGTGA come from the germline V gene. With 2 bases removed from V and 0 bases from J, the gap between germline ends came to 7 bases. The CDR3 loop is CASSLGPVNTEAFF. The CDR3 nucleotides read TGTGCCAGCAGCTTAGGGCCGGTGAACACTGAAGCTTTCTTT.

A single count supports this clone. The gene calls are TRBV6-1 and TRBJ2-5; 8 bases line up with TRBD1. Trimming at V came to 2 bases and at J to 1 base, leaving 6 bases not matched to a gene. The V gene's germline CDR1 is MNHNS and CDR2 SASEGT. The CDR3 is made up of 16 amino acids. As DNA, the CDR3 is TGTGCCAGCAGTGAAAACGACAGGGGTTCCCAAGAGACCCAGTACTTC. Encoded protein: CASSENDRGSQETQYF.

CDR3 bases: TGTGCCAGCAGCCCGGGGGGGACCTCTGGAAACACCATATATTTT. It yields the protein CASSPGGTSGNTIYF. This chain links TRBV9 with TRBJ1-3; possibly TRBD1 for D (5 bases). V gave up 4 bases and J gave up 0 bases, with 11 bases separating them. The CDR3 is made up of 15 amino acids. Germline V gene sequence: CDR1 SGDLS, CDR2 YYNGEE.

The chain employs TRBV29-1 and TRBJ1-3, with 7 bases aligning to TRBD1. V lost 6 bases, J lost 2 bases, and 4 bases stayed unmatched. The CDR3 consists of 13 residues. Germline V lookup: CDR1 SQVTM, CDR2 ANQGSEA. The CDR3 loop reads CSVATGTGNTIYF. DNA of the CDR3: TGCAGCGTCGCGACAGGGACTGGAAACACCATATATTTT.